These 21 T cell receptor beta chains share one sample of origin, sequenced in a study of T-cell memory formation after mild COVID-19. TCRdb passed the 5' RACE reads through MiXCR, listing each CDR3 protein once. The table lists around 430,000 distinct CDR3 sequences, about a sixth of them singletons. The sequenced material came from PBMCs or a T cell subset sorted from them (not recorded which). These receptors all stem from a man aged 18 to 29 who had mild COVID-19 (a few samples of this study predate the infection). Cell type and time point are not known.

The rearrangement uses TRBV27 and TRBJ2-1; either TRBD1 or TRBD2 may fit D (5 bases each). Germline lookup yields CDR1 MNHEY and CDR2 SMNVEV (reference sequence). This CDR3 contains 13 residues. V lost 6 bases and J lost 7, with 13 bases in between. The CDR3 coding sequence is TGTGCCAGCAGCCGGGACCCCTCAAATGAGCAGTTCTTC. It yields the protein CASSRDPSNEQFF.

The gene calls are TRBV6-2 or TRBV6-3 and TRBJ1-2; D is ambiguous. Germline CDR1 is MNHEY and CDR2 is SVGEGT. Trimming stripped 8 bases from V and 0 bases from J, with 4 bases between. This CDR3 has 11 amino acids. The CDR3 DNA follows: TGTGCCAGCGGATCTAACTATGGCTACACCTTC. This encodes CASGSNYGYTF.

The gene calls are TRBV12-3 or TRBV12-4 and TRBJ1-2; 7 bases line up with TRBD1. This CDR3 contains 13 residues. J was trimmed by 7 bases and V by 6 bases; bases with no gene match: 8. This CDR3 is CASSSDRAGGYTF. DNA for the CDR3: TGTGCCAGCAGCTCCGACAGGGCAGGTGGCTACACCTTC.

A few counts support this clonotype. The chain recombines TRBV28 with TRBJ1-1, with unresolved D. The length of the CDR3 is 13 residues. The ends were cut back, 4 bases at V and 9 bases at J, with 15 bases in the middle. Germline-derived CDR1 and CDR2 are MDHEN and SYDVKM. CDR3 loop: CASSSNPRTKAFF. The CDR3 DNA reads TGTGCCAGCAGTTCGAACCCACGGACGAAAGCTTTCTTT.

Only a few counts were recorded for this clonotype. This chain links TRBV6-5 with TRBJ1-6; D call uncertain. The germline V gene has CDR1 MNHEY and CDR2 SVGAGI. The CDR3 consists of 15 residues. Trimming took off 6 bases at V and 9 bases at J, with 18 bases between the two ends. Here the CDR3 DNA reads TGTGCCAGCAGCAAGCCTCCGGGAGGTGTTTCACCCCTCCACTTT. Translating it yields CASSKPPGGVSPLHF.

This clonotype was seen a handful of times. The rearrangement links TRBV3-1 to TRBJ2-3; D possibly corresponds to TRBD2 (6 bases). Germline V CDR1 and CDR2: LGHDT, YNNKEL (reference sequence). Trimming cost V 5 bases and J 8 bases, with 17 bases left between them. The CDR3 spans 14 residues. The CDR3: CASSFGGPTSTQYF. As DNA, the CDR3 is TGTGCCAGCAGCTTCGGGGGACCCACGAGTACGCAGTATTTT.

V and J are TRBV5-1 and TRBJ2-7, with 11 bases that match TRBD1. The CDR3 contains 15 residues. The germline gives CDR1 SGHRS, CDR2 YFSETQ. V lost 0 bases and J lost 6; bases outside the gene matches: 5. The CDR3 sequence: CASSLAGTGGSEQYF. The CDR3 DNA follows: TGCGCCAGCAGCTTGGCCGGGACAGGGGGTAGCGAGCAGTACTTC.

This chain joins TRBV10-1 and TRBJ2-2; 7 bases map to TRBD1. The CDR3 totals 16 residues. Germline loops: CDR1 WNHNN, CDR2 SYGVQD (reference sequence). V lost 6 bases to trimming and J lost 1 base; unmatched junction nucleotides: 8. CDR3 sequence: CASSGYWTGNTGELFF. The CDR3 nucleotides read TGCGCCAGCAGCGGCTACTGGACAGGGAACACCGGGGAGCTGTTTTTT.

V is TRBV28 and J is TRBJ1-2, with D perhaps TRBD1 (5 bases). The germline V and J ends were trimmed by 4 bases and 7 bases, with 19 bases remaining between them. Per germline, CDR1 MDHEN and CDR2 SYDVKM. The CDR3 runs to 15 residues. The CDR3 sequence: CASSSGRGSLSGYTF. The CDR3 DNA reads TGTGCCAGCAGTTCGGGGCGCGGCAGCCTCTCTGGCTACACCTTC.

This clonotype was seen a handful of times. CDR3 in amino acids: CASSLEGVYGYTF. The CDR3 nucleotides read TGTGCCAGCAGCTTAGAGGGGGTATATGGCTACACCTTC. The chain combines TRBV7-6 with TRBJ1-2; D is possibly TRBD1 (6 bases). The V end lost 1 base, the J end lost 5 bases, and 8 bases lay between the germline ends. The CDR3 totals 13 residues. Germline values: CDR1 SGHVS, CDR2 FNYEAQ.

The V call is TRBV7-9, the J call TRBJ2-3; D remains ambiguous. V lost 5 bases, J lost 4 bases, and 13 bases lay in between. Germline V gene data show CDR1 as SEHNR and CDR2 as FQNEAQ (reference sequence). The length of the CDR3 is 14 residues. DNA of the CDR3: TGTGCCAGCAGCGCGGCCCCAGTCCCAGATACGCAGTATTTT. Protein sequence: CASSAAPVPDTQYF.

The chain uses TRBV2 and TRBJ1-2, with D perhaps matching TRBD1 (6 bases). V was cut by 6 bases and J by 0 bases, with 14 bases left in between. The CDR3 consists of 15 residues. Germline CDR1 reads SNHLY; CDR2 reads FYNNEI. The CDR3 sequence: CASSPNRDANYGYTF. The CDR3, as DNA: TGTGCCAGCAGCCCCAACAGGGATGCTAACTATGGCTACACCTTC.

This clonotype was found many times. This chain joins TRBV24-1 and TRBJ2-3; 9 bases match TRBD1. The ends lost 4 bases at V and 2 bases at J; junction bases unmatched: 6. In germline, CDR1 is KGHDR, CDR2 SFDVKD. This CDR3 contains 16 residues. The CDR3 nucleotides are TGTGCCACCAGTGACTCAACAGGGGGCATCACAGATACGCAGTATTTT. It is translated as CATSDSTGGITDTQYF.

The rearrangement joins TRBV11-3 to TRBJ2-3; a possible D gene is TRBD1 (6 bases). The CDR3 spans 13 residues. With 7 bases removed from V and 5 bases from J, the gap between germline ends came to 13 bases. Germline CDR1 reads SGHNT; CDR2 reads YENEEA. For the CDR3, the DNA is TGTGCCAGCACAGGGGCGGATAGAGATACGCAGTATTTT. Translated: CASTGADRDTQYF.

This clonotype was seen only a few times. This sequence joins TRBV9 and TRBJ2-1; 8 bases are shared with TRBD2. The CDR3 has 16 amino acids. Germline lookup yields CDR1 SGDLS and CDR2 YYNGEE. V lost 3 bases to trimming and J lost 4 bases; unmatched junction nucleotides: 9. CDR3 DNA sequence: TGTGCCAGCAGCGGAGATAGCGGGGTCTTATACAATGAGCAGTTCTTC. This gives the protein CASSGDSGVLYNEQFF. The whole variable domain, filled in from reference TRBV9 and TRBJ2-1, reads DSGVTQTPKHLITATGQRVTLRCSPRSGDLSVYWYQQSLDQGLQFLIQYYNGEERAKGNILERFSAQQFPDLHSELNLSSLELGDSALYFCASSGDSGVLYNEQFFGPGTRLTVL.

This clonotype appeared many times. The chain joins TRBV4-1 to TRBJ1-2, with D perhaps matching TRBD1 (6 bases). The V end was cut by 3 bases, the J end by 7 bases, with 15 bases between. The CDR3 covers 14 residues. Per the germline V gene, CDR1 is MGHRA and CDR2 is YSYEKL. The CDR3 DNA reads TGCGCCAGCAGCCACGGGGCGGGGGCACTTGGCTACACCTTC. Amino acid sequence: CASSHGAGALGYTF.

The chain recombines TRBV7-8 with TRBJ2-1; no firm D call. The V and J ends lost 10 bases and 7 bases respectively, with 14 bases between them. Germline values: CDR1 SGHVS, CDR2 FQNEAQ. There are 12 residues in the CDR3. CDR3 bases: TGTGCCACCCGAGACGGAATAAATGAGCAGTTCTTC. This translates into CATRDGINEQFF. The full variable domain, rest sourced from reference TRBV7-8 and TRBJ2-1, is GAGVSQSPRYKVAKRGQDVALRCDPISGHVSLFWYQQALGQGPEFLTYFQNEAQLDKSGLPSDRFFAERPEGSVSTLKIQRTQQEDSAVYLCATRDGINEQFFGPGTRLTVL.

This rearrangement joins TRBV5-1 to TRBJ2-2; D gene ambiguous. V lost 8 bases, J lost 1 base, and 15 bases lay in between. There are 15 residues in the CDR3. Germline assignment: CDR1 SGHRS and CDR2 YFSETQ. CDR3: CASGMDRQNTGELFF. The CDR3 nucleotides are TGCGCCAGTGGTATGGACCGACAGAACACCGGGGAGCTGTTTTTT.

Only a few counts were recorded for this clonotype. This sequence joins TRBV6-5 and TRBJ2-5; D is perhaps TRBD2 (6 bases). Deletions cut 0 bases from V and 9 bases from J, with 14 bases between. Germline-derived CDR1 and CDR2 are MNHEY and SVGAGI. CDR3 size: 14 residues. CDR3 residues: CASSYSRTNPAQYF. The CDR3 coding sequence is TGTGCCAGCAGTTACTCCCGGACTAATCCGGCCCAGTACTTC.

This clonotype has ten or more counts. The chain is built from TRBV6-2 or TRBV6-3 and TRBJ1-5; no clear D. The CDR3 spans 13 residues. CDR1 is MNHEY and CDR2 is SVGEGT in the germline V gene. The ends were cut back, 0 bases at V and 12 bases at J, with 12 bases in the middle. The CDR3 reads CASSYSEGSVQHF. CDR3 nucleotide sequence: TGTGCCAGCAGTTACTCGGAAGGGAGTGTCCAGCATTTT.

This clonotype was counted only a few times. CDR3 nucleotide sequence: TGCAGTGCTAGGCAAGGAGGTAGACTGAACACTGAAGCTTTCTTT. This gives the protein CSARQGGRLNTEAFF. V and J are TRBV20-1 and TRBJ1-1; D gene unclear. The CDR3 contains 15 residues. Germline CDR1 is DFQATT and CDR2 is SNEGSKA (reference sequence). Trimming pared 3 bases from V and 0 bases from J, leaving 14 bases between.